By share, the clone carrying this TCR delta chain counts as hyperexpanded (1% or more). Other nucleotide sequences in the sample specify the same CDR3. The data originate from a study of gamma-delta T cells after stem cell transplantation. The length of the CDR3 is 19 residues. The V gene end was trimmed by 4 bases and the J gene end by 4 bases; junction bases not matched to a gene: 27. Germline V gene sequence: CDR1 TVYSNPD, CDR2 GDNSRS (reference sequence). TCRdb re-called clones from the RT-PCR reads via CATT. The data contain approximately 1,600 delta-chain clones, about a fifth of them singletons.

The sequence derives from a human donor. It is not recorded whose cells these are; they may come from a transplant donor. The chain couples TRDV3 to TRDJ1; TRDD3 agrees at 7 bases. Sequenced material: gamma-delta T cells. The chain's CDR3 is CASYFRLLGNYWGFDKLIF. The DNA for the CDR3 is TGTGCCTCCTACTTCCGCCTCTTGGGGAATTACTGGGGCTTCGATAAACTCATCTTT.